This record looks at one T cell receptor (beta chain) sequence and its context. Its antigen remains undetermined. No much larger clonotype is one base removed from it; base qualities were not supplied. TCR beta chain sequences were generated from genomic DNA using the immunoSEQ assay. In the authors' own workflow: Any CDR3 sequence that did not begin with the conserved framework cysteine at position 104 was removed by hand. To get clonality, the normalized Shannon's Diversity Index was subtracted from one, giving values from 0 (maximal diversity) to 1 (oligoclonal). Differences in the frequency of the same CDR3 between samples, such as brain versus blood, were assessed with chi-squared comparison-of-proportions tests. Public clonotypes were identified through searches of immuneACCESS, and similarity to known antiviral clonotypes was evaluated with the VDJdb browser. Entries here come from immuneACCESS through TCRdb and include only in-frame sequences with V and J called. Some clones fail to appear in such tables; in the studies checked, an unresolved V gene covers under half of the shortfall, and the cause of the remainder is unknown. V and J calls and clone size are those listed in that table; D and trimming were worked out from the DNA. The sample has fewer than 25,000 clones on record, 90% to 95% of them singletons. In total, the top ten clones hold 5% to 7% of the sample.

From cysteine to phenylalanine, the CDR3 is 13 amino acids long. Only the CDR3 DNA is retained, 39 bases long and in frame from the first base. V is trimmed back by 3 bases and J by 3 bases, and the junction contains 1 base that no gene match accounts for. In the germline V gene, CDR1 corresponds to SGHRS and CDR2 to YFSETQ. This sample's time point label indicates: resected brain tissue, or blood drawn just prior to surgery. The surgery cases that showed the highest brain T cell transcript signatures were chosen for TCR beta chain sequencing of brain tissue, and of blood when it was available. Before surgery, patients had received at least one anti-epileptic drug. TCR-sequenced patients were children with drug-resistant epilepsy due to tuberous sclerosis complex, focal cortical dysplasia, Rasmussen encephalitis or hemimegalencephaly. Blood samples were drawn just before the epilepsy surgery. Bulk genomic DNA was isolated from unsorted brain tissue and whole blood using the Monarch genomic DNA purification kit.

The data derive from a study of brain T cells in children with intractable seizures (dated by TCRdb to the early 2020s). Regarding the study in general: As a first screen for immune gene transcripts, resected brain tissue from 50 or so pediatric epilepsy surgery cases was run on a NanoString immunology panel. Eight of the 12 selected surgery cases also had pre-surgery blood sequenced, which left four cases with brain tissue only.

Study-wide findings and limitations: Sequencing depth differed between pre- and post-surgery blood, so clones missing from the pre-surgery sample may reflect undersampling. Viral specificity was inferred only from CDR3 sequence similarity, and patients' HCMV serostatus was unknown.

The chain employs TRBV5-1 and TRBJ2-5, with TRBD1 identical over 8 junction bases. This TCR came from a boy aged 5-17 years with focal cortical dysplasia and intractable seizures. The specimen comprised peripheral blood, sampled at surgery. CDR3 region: CASSSTGEETQYF. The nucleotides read TGCGCCAGCAGCTCGACAGGGGAAGAGACCCAGTACTTC.